A single T cell receptor beta chain is shown here with its context. The antigen is not known. The repertoire was sequenced with immunoSEQ multiplex PCR; TCRdb's copy has only in-frame clones and lacks some. Of 20,000 to 25,000 clones in the sample, approximately 83% are singletons; the top ten hold over 4.5%. With V trimmed by 1 base and J by 8 bases, 5 bases remained unmatched. Germline V lookup: CDR1 SGHTA, CDR2 FQGNSA. The CDR3 length is 15 residues. Repeated repertoire sampling spanned the course of chemoradiotherapy. These data come from a study of chemoradiotherapy in HPV16-positive cancers. At the level of the study: Functional T-cell assays on a couple of HPV16-positive patients' cells defined candidate HPV-specific clones and common TCR motifs.

Study outcomes and limitations: For HPV16-positive patients, expanding HPV-responsive T cells associated with longer recurrence-free survival. Candidate HPV-specific clones and E7-related TCR motifs grew in tumor during treatment.

J is TRBJ1-6 and V is TRBV7-2, with 7 bases matching TRBD1. The clonotype comes from a human donor with HPV-associated anogenital cancer. This sample comprised blood, obtained from a patient who underwent chemoradiotherapy. For the CDR3, the DNA is TGTGCCAGCAGCTTAGGGGGACAGTACTATTCACCCCTCCACTTT. This sequence encodes CASSLGGQYYSPLHF.